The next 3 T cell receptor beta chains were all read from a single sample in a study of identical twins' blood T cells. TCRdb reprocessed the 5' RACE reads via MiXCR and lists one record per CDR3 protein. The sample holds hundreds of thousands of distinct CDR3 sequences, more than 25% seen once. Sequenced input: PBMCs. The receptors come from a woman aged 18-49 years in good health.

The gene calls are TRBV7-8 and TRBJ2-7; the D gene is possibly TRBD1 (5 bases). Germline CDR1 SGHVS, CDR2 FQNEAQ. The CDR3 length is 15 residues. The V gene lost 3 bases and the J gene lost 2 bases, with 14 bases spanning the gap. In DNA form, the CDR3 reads TGTGCCAGCAGCTTTACCAGGGTTATTGCCTACGAGCAGTACTTC. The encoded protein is CASSFTRVIAYEQYF.

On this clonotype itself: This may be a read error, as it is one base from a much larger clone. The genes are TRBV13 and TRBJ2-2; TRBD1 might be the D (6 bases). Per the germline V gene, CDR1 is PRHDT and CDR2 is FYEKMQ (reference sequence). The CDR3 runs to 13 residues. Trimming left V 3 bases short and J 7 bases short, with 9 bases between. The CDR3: CASSLGAVGELFF. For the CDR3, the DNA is TGTGCCAGCAGCTTGGGGGCGGTCGGGGAGCTGTTTTTT.

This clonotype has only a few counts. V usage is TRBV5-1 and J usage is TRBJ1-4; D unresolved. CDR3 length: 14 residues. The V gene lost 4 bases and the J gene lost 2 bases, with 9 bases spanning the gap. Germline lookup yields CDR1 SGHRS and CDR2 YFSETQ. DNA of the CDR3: TGCGCCAGCAGCGTGGGCCCCACTAATGAAAAACTGTTTTTT. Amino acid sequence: CASSVGPTNEKLFF.